This TCR beta chain was captured in a study of monozygotic twins with inflammatory bowel disease. Study observations and caveats: Nothing supported a single strong signal or clonotype that was associated with IBD. With others, IBD patients shared fewer clonotypes than healthy twins did, especially with disease activity.

In the case of this clonotype: Its antigen is undetermined.

TCRdb re-called the 5' RACE reads and shows each CDR3 protein once, DNA omitted. This specimen shows around 450,000 distinct CDR3 sequences; the ten leading clones hold approximately 2.4%. The germline gives CDR1 MNHEY, CDR2 SVGAGI. The CDR3 is made up of 15 amino acids. The chain carries TRBV6-5 and TRBJ1-1; TCRdb returns TRBD1, unconfirmable since there is no DNA. The TCR sequence derives from a human donor with ulcerative colitis or Crohn's disease, or a healthy co-twin of an affected twin (not recorded which). The specimen sequenced was blood. CDR3 residues: CASSYSRGTNTEAFF.